This section outlines one T cell receptor beta chain sequence together with its context. The target antigen is unknown. It was with 60 Vbeta and 13 Jbeta primers that the PCR ran. TCRdb's table, derived via immunoSEQ multiplex PCR, lists solely in-frame clones and lacks some. The table has 200,000 or so clones, 82% seen once; the top ten hold about 0.094%. With 0 bases removed from V and 5 bases from J, the gap between germline ends came to 15 bases. Germline-derived CDR1 and CDR2 are SGDLS and YYNGEE. The CDR3 is 15 residues long. The data were obtained in a study of cytomegalovirus exposure and HLA in healthy donors. Study-wide findings and caveats: In a later analysis, parvovirus B19, influenza, CMV and Epstein-Barr virus appeared linked to several top co-occurrence clusters. The investigators catalogued 150 to 200 TCR beta chains as cytomegalovirus-associated.

This sequence originates from a boy under 10 years old in good health and CMV-seronegative. The chain couples TRBV9 to TRBJ2-7, with a weak D call TRBD1 (6 bases). The specimen was PBMCs. Here the CDR3 DNA reads TGTGCCAGCAGCGTAGGGGGGCAGGGGCCCAACGAGCAGTACTTC. Translated, it gives CASSVGGQGPNEQYF.